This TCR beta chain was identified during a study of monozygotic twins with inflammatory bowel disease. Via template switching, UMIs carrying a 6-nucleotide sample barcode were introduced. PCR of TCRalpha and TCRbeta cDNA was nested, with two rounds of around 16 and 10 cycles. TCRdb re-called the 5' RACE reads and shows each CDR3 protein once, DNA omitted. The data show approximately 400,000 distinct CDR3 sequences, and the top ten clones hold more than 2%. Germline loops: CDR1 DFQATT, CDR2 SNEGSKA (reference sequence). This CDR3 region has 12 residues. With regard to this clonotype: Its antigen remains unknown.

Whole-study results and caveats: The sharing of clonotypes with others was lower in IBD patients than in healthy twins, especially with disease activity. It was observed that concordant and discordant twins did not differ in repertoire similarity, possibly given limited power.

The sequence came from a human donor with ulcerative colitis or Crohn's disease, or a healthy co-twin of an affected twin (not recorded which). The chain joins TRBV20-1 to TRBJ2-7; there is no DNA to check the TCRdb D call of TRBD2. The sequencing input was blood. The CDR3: CSARRAGYEQYF.